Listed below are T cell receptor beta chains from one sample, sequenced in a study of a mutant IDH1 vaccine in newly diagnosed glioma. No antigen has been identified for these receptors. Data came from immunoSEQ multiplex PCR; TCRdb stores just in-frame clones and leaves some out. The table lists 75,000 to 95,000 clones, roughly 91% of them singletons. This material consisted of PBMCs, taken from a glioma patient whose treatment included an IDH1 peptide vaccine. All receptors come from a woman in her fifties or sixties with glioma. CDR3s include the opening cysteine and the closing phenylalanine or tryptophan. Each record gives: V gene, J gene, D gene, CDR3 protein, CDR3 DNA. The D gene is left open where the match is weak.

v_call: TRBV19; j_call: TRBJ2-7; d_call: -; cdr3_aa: CASSTRGTRLSYEQYF; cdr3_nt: TGTGCCAGTAGTACCCGCGGGACACGGCTCTCCTACGAGCAGTACTTC
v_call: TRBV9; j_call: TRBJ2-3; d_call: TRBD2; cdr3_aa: CASSVETSGRRFPDTQYF; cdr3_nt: TGTGCCAGCAGCGTAGAGACTAGCGGGAGGCGGTTCCCAGATACGCAGTATTTT
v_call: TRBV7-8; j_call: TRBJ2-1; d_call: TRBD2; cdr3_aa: CASSSRREREASYNEQFF; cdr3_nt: TGTGCCAGCAGCTCACGGCGGGAGCGGGAGGCCTCCTACAATGAGCAGTTCTTC
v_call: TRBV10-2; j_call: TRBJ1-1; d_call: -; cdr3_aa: CASGRGNTEAFF; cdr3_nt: TGCGCCAGTGGGAGGGGGAACACTGAAGCTTTCTTT
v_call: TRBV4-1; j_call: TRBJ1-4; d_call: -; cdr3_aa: CASSQPPAGNEKLFF; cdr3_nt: TGCGCCAGCAGCCAACCACCCGCGGGTAATGAAAAACTGTTTTTT
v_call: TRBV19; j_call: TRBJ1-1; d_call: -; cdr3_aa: CASSIDRGAEAFF; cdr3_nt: TGTGCCAGTAGTATAGATCGGGGGGCTGAAGCTTTCTTT
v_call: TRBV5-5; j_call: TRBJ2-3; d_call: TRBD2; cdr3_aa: CASSYGTSGSLSTDTQYF; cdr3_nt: TGTGCCAGCAGCTACGGGACTAGCGGGAGCCTTAGCACAGATACGCAGTATTTT
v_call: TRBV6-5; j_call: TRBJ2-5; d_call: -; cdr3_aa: CASIVREGGTQYF; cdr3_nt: TGTGCCAGCATAGTTCGGGAAGGGGGGACCCAGTACTTC
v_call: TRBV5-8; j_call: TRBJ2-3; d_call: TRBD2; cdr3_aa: CASSLRGLGKDPQYF; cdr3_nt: TGTGCCAGCAGCTTGAGGGGACTAGGCAAGGATCCGCAGTATTTT
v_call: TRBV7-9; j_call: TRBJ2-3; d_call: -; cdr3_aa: CASSRTPKADTQYF; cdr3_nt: TGTGCCAGCAGCAGGACCCCTAAGGCGGATACGCAGTATTTT
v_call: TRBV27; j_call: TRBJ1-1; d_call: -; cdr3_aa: CASSLSVDQGWGMNTEAFF; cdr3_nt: TGTGCCAGCAGTTTATCGGTGGACCAGGGTTGGGGTATGAACACTGAAGCTTTCTTT
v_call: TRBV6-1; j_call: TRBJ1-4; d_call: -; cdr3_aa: CASSEGTATNEKLFF; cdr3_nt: TGTGCCAGCAGTGAAGGGACCGCAACTAATGAAAAACTGTTTTTT
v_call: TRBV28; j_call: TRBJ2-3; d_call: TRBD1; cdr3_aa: CASSFPDRGFTDTQYF; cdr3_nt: TGTGCCAGCAGTTTCCCGGACAGGGGTTTCACAGATACGCAGTATTTT
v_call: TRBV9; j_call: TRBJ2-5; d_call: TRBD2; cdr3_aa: CASSVGPSGFGETQYF; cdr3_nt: TGTGCCAGCAGCGTAGGGCCTAGCGGGTTCGGAGAGACCCAGTACTTC